A few counts support the clone carrying this TCR beta chain. Its antigen is currently unknown. The sample comes from a study of T cells in Graves' hyperthyroidism and ophthalmopathy. Study-level findings and limits: The blood repertoire included most of the expanded thyroid clonotypes above 0.001.

Fresh peripheral blood, 8 to 10 ml, was the source of the PBMCs. CDR3 length: 15 residues. The V end was cut by 5 bases, the J end by 4 bases, with 17 bases between. Germline CDR1 is SEHNR and CDR2 is FQNEAQ (reference sequence). RNA transcripts gave rise to amplified TCR beta CDR3 regions. The HTBI set primed first-round TCR CDR3 RT-PCR. TCRdb reprocessed the multiplex PCR reads via MiXCR and lists one record per CDR3 protein. The sample holds 600,000 to 750,000 distinct CDR3 sequences, approximately 15% seen once. Sequenced sample: blood. The sequence was collected from a man aged 45-65 years with Graves' hyperthyroidism. V usage is TRBV7-9 and J usage is TRBJ1-1; D is unclear. The CDR3 reads CASSPLESAGTEAFF. CDR3 nucleotides: TGTGCCAGCAGCCCCCTAGAGAGTGCGGGCACTGAAGCTTTCTTT.